This note documents a single TCR beta chain sequence. Its target is not known. Libraries were prepared by immunoSEQ multiplex PCR; TCRdb keeps only in-frame clonotypes and omits some of them. The sample has tens of thousands of clones, roughly 78% seen once. The entry originates in a study of vaccination effects on CD4 cells after COVID-19. The V gene's germline CDR1 is MDHEN and CDR2 SYDVKM. With 7 bases clipped from V and 0 bases from J, the junction kept 11 bases outside the gene matches. The CDR3 spans 17 residues. Sequencing was preceded by expansion of antigen-specific CD4+ T cells with viral peptide pools in the ViraFEST assay. The culture ran for roughly ten days before CD4+ T cells were isolated. Having tested negative for nucleocapsid antibodies, the vaccine recipients showed no prior SARS-CoV-2 infection. Whole-study findings and limits: Healthy vaccinees had only 1 of 255 vaccine-induced clones cross-react with common cold coronaviruses.

This specimen consisted of CD4+ T cells from PBMCs cultured with HCoV-OC43 spike peptides, obtained before COVID-19 vaccination. The subset here: HCoV-OC43 spike overlapping peptide pool stimulation. V usage is TRBV28 and J usage is TRBJ2-1, with TRBD2 identical over 8 bases. The receptor's source is a human donor who received a COVID-19 vaccine. Here the CDR3 reads CASTSGGRPSSYNEQFF. DNA of the CDR3: TGTGCCAGCACCTCGGGGGGGAGACCCAGCTCCTACAATGAGCAGTTCTTC.